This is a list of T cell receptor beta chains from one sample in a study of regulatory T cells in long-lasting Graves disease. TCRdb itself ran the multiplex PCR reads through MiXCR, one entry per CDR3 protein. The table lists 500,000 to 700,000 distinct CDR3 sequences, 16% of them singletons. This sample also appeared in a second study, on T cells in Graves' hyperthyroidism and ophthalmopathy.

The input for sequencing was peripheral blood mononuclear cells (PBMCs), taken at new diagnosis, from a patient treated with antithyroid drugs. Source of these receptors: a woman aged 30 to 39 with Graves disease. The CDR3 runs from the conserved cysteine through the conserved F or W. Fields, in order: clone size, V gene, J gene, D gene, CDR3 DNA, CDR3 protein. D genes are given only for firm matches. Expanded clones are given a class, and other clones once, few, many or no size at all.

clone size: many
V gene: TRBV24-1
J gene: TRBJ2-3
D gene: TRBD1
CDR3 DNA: TGTGCCACCAGTGATCCCATAGGAGGACAGGAGCCGGGCACAGATACGCAGTATTTT
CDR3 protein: CATSDPIGGQEPGTDTQYF

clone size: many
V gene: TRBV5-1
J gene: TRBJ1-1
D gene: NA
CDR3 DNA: TGCGCCAGCAGGGAACCAGCGAACACTGAAGCTTTCTTT
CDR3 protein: CASREPANTEAFF

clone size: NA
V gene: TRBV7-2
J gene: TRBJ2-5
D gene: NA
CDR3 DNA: TGTGCCAGCACTATTCATAGGGGAGACTACGGGGTACCCCAGTACTTC
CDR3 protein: CASTIHRGDYGVPQYF

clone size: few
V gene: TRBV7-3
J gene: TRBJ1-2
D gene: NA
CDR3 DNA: TGTGCCAGCAGCCAGCGCGGGGGGTCTGGTGGCTACACCTTC
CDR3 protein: CASSQRGGSGGYTF

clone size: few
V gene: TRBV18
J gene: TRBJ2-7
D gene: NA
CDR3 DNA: TGTGCCAGCTCCGTTTCTTCCGGGACGGGAACCTACGAGCAGTACTTC
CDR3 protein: CASSVSSGTGTYEQYF

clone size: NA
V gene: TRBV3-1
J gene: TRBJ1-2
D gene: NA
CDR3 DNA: TGTGCCAGCAGCCAAGATGGCTTTGGAGGTTATGGCTACACCTTC
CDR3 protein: CASSQDGFGGYGYTF

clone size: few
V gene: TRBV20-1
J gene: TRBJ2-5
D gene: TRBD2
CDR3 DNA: TGCAGTGCCCTTAGCGGGACCCTTCAAGAGACCCAGTACTTC
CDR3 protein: CSALSGTLQETQYF

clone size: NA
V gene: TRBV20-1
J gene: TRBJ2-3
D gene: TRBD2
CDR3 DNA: TGCAGTGCTAGAGTGTTAGCGGGCCCCACAGATACGCAGTATTTT
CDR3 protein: CSARVLAGPTDTQYF

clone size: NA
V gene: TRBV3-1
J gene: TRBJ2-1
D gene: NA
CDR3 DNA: TGTGCCAGCAGCCCCCGAGGAACGGGTTTTGGTTCCTACGAGCAGTTCTTC
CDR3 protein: CASSPRGTGFGSYEQFF

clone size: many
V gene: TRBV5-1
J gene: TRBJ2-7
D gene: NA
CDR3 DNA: TGCGCCAGCAGCTTGGGGGACGTCTACGAGCAGTACTTC
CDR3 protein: CASSLGDVYEQYF

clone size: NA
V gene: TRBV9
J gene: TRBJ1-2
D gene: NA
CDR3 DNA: TGTGCCAGCAGCGGGATCTGGACAGTTACTGGCTACACCTTC
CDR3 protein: CASSGIWTVTGYTF

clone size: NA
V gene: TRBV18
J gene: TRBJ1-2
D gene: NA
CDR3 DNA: TGTGCCAGCTCACCTGCAGACGGCTATGGCTACACCTTC
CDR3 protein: CASSPADGYGYTF

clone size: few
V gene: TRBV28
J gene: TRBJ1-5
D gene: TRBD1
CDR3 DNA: TGTGCCAGCTCGACACCCCGGTCAGGGGGCGGCCAGCCCCAGCATTTT
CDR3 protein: CASSTPRSGGGQPQHF

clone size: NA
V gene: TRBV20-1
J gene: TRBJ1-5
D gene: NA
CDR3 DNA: TGCAGTGCCCGGACAGAGATCACGCAGCCCCAGCATTTT
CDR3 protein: CSARTEITQPQHF

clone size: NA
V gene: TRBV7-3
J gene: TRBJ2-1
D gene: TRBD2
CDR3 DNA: TGTGCCAGCAGCGGAGGGACTAGCGGGAGTTCCTACAATGAGCAGTTCTTC
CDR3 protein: CASSGGTSGSSYNEQFF

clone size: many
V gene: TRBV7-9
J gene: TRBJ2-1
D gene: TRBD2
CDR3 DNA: TGTGCCAGCACCCCAAGAGGACTAGCGGGGATGGGCCAGTTCTTC
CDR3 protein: CASTPRGLAGMGQFF

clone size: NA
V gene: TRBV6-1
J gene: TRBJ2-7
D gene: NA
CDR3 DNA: TGTGCCAGCAGTGAATATCCTCCGGGGGCCCTCTACGAGCAGTACTTC
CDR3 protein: CASSEYPPGALYEQYF

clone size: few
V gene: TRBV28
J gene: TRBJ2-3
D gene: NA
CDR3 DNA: TGTGCCGGCAAGACCGGGGCCAGGGAGACAGATACGCAGTATTTT
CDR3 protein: CAGKTGARETDTQYF

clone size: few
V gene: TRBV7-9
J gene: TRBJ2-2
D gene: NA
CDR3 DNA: TGTGCCAGCAGCTCCAACCTGATCGCGAACACCGGGGAGCTGTTTTTT
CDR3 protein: CASSSNLIANTGELFF

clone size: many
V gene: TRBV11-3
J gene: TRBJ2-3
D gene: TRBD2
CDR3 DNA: TGTGCCAGCAGTTTTGGCACTAGCGGGAAGGGAAGTAGCACAGATACGCAGTATTTT
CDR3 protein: CASSFGTSGKGSSTDTQYF

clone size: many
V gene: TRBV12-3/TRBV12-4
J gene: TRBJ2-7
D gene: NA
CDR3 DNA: TGTGCCAGCAGTTATATGAAGGGACCTTCGTACGAGCAGTACTTC
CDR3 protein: CASSYMKGPSYEQYF

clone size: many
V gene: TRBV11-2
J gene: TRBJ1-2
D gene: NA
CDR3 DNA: TGTGCCAGCAGCTTAGATGAAGGGAGAGGGAATGGCTACACCTTC
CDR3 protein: CASSLDEGRGNGYTF

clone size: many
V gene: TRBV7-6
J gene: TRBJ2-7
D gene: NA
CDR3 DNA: TGTGCCAGCAGCCCTAGTGGGGCATCCACCTCCTACGAGCAGTACTTC
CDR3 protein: CASSPSGASTSYEQYF

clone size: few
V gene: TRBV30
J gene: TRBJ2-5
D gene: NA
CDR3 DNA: TGTGCCTGGAGTCGTCAGGTGACCCAAGAGACCCAGTACTTC
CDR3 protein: CAWSRQVTQETQYF

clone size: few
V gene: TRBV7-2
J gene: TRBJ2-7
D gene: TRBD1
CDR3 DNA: TGTGCCAGCGCTCGACAGGGGAGTTACGAGCAGTACTTC
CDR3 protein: CASARQGSYEQYF

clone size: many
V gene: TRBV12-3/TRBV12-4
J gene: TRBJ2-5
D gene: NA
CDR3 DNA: TGTGCCAGCACCTTACGGGGTACCGCGGCCCAGTACTTC
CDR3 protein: CASTLRGTAAQYF

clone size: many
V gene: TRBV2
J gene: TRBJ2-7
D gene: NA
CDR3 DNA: TGTGCCAGCAGTGGAGAATACGAGCAGTACTTC
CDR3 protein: CASSGEYEQYF

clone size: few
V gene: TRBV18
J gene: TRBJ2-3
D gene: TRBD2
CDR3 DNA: TGTGCCAGCTCACCCCGAGGAGCGGGAGGATTTGATACGCAGTATTTT
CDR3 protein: CASSPRGAGGFDTQYF

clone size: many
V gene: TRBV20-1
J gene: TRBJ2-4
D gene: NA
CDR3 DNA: TGCAGTGCTAGATCGGGGCGGGTAGCCAAAAACATTCAGTACTTC
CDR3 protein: CSARSGRVAKNIQYF

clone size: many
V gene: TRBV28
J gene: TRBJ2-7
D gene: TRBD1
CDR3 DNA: TGTGCCAGCAGTTTATTACCGATGCTTCGGGGACAGGGAGGTGGGGAGCAGTACTTC
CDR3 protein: CASSLLPMLRGQGGGEQYF

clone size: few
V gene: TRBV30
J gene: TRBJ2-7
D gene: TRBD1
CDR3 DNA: TGTGCCTGGAGTACAGGGGGCCGCGAGCAGTACTTC
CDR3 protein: CAWSTGGREQYF

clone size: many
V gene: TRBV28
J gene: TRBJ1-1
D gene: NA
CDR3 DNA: TGTGCCAGCAGTTTTGAGATGGCTATGAACACTGAAGCTTTCTTT
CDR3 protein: CASSFEMAMNTEAFF

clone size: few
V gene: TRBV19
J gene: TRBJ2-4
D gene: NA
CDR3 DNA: TGTGCCAGTAGTGAGTTTACGAGGGGTGCTTTTACAGCCAAAAACATTCAGTACTTC
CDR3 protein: CASSEFTRGAFTAKNIQYF

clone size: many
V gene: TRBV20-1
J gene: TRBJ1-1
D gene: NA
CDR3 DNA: TGCAGTGCCACTCACAGTTCCCCTCCCTTTGAAGCTTTCTTT
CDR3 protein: CSATHSSPPFEAFF

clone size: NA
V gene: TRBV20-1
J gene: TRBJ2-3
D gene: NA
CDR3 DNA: TGCAGTGCCCGAAGAGCGCGGATCACAGATACGCAGTATTTT
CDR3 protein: CSARRARITDTQYF

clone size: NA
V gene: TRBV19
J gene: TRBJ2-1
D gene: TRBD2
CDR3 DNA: TGTGCCAGTAGTACCGGACTAGCGGGAGGCAATGAGCAGTTCTTC
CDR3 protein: CASSTGLAGGNEQFF

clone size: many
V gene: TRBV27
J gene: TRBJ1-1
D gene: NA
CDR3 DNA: TGTGCCAGCAGTCCCGAAAACCCTCGCGCTGAAGCTTTCTTT
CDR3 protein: CASSPENPRAEAFF

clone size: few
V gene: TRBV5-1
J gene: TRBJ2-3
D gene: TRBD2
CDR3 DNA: TGCGCCAGCGGAACTAGCGGGGACTCCACAGATACGCAGTATTTT
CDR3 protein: CASGTSGDSTDTQYF

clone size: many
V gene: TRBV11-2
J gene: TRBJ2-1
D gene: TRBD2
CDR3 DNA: TGTGCCAGCAGCGTCCGACTAGCGGGAGGCTACAATGAGCAGTTCTTC
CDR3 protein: CASSVRLAGGYNEQFF

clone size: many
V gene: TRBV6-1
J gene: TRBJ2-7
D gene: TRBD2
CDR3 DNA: TGTGCCAGCAGTCCGACTAGCGGGAGGCTCGAGCAGTACTTC
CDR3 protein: CASSPTSGRLEQYF

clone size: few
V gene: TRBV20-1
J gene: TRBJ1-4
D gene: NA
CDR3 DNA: TGCAGTGCTAGACCGGGGGCGACGACTAATGAAAAACTGTTTTTT
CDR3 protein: CSARPGATTNEKLFF

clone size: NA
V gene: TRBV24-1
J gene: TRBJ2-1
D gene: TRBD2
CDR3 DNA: TGTGCCACCAGTGAGTTAATAGCGGGACTGGATGAGCAGTTCTTC
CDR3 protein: CATSELIAGLDEQFF

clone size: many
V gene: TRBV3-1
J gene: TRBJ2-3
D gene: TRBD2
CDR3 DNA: TGTGCCAGCCACGGACTAGCGGGAGCAGATACGCAGTATTTT
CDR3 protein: CASHGLAGADTQYF

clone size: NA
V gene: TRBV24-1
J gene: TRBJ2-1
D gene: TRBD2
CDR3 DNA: TGTGCCACCAGTGATTCCGGGACTAGCGGGATCGATGAGCAGTTCTTC
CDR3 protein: CATSDSGTSGIDEQFF

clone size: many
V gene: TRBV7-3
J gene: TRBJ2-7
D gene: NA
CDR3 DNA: TGTGCCAGCAGCTTAACACCCCAGCCTACCATGCAGCAGTACTTC
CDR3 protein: CASSLTPQPTMQQYF

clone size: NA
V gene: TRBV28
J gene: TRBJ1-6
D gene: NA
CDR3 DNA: TGTGCCAGCAAATACAGGCGGCCCTCACCCCTCCACTTT
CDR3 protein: CASKYRRPSPLHF

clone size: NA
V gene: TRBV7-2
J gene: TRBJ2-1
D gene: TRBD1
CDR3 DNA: TGTGCCAGCAGCTTGACGGACAGGGTGTACAATGAGCAGTTCTTC
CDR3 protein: CASSLTDRVYNEQFF

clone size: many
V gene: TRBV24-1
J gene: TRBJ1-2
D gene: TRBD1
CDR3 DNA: TGTGCCACCAGTGCACAGGGGGCCTATGGCTACACCTTC
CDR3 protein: CATSAQGAYGYTF

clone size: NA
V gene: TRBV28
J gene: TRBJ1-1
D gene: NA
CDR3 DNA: TGTGCCAGCAGTTTATTCAGGGGCACTGAAGCTTTCTTT
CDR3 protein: CASSLFRGTEAFF

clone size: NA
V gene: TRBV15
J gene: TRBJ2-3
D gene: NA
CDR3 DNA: TGTGCCACCAGCAGAGCGGGACCTAGCACAGATACGCAGTATTTT
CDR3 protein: CATSRAGPSTDTQYF

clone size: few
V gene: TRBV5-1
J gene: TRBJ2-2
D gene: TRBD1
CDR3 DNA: TGCGCCAGCAGCTCCGGACAGGCTATCACCGGGGAGCTGTTTTTT
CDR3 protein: CASSSGQAITGELFF

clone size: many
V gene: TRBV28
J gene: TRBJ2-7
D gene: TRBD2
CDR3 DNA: TGTGCCAGCAGTGGCGGACTAGCGGGAGCAGGCGAGCAGTACTTC
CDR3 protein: CASSGGLAGAGEQYF

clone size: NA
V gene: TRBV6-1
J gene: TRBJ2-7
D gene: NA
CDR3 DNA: TGTGCCAGCAGTGGAGCGGACCCCTCCTACGAGCAGTACTTC
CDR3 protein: CASSGADPSYEQYF